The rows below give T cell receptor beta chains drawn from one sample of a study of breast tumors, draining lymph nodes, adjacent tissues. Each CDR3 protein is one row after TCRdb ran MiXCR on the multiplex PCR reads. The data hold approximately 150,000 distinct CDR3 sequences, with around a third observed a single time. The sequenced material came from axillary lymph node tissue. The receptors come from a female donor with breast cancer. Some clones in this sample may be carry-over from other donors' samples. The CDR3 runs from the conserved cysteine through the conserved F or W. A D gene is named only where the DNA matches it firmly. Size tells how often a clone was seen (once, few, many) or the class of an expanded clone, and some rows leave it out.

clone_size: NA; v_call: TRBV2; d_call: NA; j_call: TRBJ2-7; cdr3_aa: CASMEVSYEQYF; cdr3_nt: TGTGCCAGCATGGAGGTCTCCTACGAGCAGTACTTC
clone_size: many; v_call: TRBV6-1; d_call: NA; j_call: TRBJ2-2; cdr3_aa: CASSERSFGELFF; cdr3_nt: TGTGCCAGCAGTGAGAGGTCTTTCGGGGAGCTGTTTTTT
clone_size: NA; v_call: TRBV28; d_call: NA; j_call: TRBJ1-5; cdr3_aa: CASNIRGNPSAQHF; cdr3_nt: TGTGCCAGCAACATAAGGGGGAACCCCAGCGCCCAGCATTTT
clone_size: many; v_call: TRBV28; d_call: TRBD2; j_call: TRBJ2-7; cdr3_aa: CATRGTSEVFYEQYF; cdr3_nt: TGTGCCACCAGGGGGACTAGCGAGGTTTTCTACGAGCAGTACTTC
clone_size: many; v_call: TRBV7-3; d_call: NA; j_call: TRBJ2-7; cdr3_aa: CASSPRSSYEQYF; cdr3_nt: TGTGCCAGCAGCCCCAGGAGCTCCTACGAGCAGTACTTC
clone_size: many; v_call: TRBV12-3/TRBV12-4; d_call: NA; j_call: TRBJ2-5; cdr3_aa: CASSFGLSLEETQYF; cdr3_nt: TGTGCCAGCAGTTTCGGTCTCAGCTTAGAAGAGACCCAGTACTTC
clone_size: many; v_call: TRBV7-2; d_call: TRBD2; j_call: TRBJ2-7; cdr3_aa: CASSISVGGSEQYF; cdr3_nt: TGTGCCAGCAGCATATCTGTAGGCGGGAGCGAGCAGTACTTC
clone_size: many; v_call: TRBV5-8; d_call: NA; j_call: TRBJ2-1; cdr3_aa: CASSHGGNEQFF; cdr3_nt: TGTGCCAGCAGCCACGGGGGCAATGAGCAGTTCTTC
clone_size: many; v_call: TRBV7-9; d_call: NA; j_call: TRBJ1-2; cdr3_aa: CASSPYTAYGYTF; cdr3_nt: TGTGCCAGCAGCCCTTACACCGCCTATGGCTACACCTTC
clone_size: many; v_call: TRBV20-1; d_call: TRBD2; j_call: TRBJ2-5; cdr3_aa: CSASSGGQETQYF; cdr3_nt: TGCAGTGCTTCCAGCGGGGGACAAGAGACCCAGTACTTC
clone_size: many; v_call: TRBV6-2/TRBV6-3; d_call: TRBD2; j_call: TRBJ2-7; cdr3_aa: CASSYRSTKLAGPPLYEQYF; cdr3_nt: TGTGCCAGCAGTTACCGCTCTACTAAACTAGCGGGACCCCCTCTCTACGAGCAGTACTTC
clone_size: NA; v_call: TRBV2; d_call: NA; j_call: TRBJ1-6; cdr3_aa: CASSEAGIGGNSPLHF; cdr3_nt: TGTGCCAGCAGTGAAGCTGGTATAGGGGGAAATTCACCCCTCCACTTT
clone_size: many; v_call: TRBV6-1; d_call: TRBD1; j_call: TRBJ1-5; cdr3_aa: CASRRQGGENQPQHF; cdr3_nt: TGTGCCAGCAGAAGACAGGGAGGCGAGAATCAGCCCCAGCATTTT
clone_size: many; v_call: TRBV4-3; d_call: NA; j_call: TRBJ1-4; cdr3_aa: CASSVTVVSEKLFF; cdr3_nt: TGCGCCAGCAGCGTAACAGTTGTTAGTGAAAAACTGTTTTTT
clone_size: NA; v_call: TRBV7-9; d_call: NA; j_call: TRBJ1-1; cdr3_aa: CASSGDHSTEAFF; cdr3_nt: TGTGCCAGCAGCGGGGACCACAGCACTGAAGCTTTCTTT
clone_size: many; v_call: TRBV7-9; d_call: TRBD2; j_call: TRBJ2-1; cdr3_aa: CASSPQTSGASSPKFF; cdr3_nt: TGTGCCAGCAGCCCGCAAACTAGCGGGGCCTCAAGTCCCAAGTTCTTC
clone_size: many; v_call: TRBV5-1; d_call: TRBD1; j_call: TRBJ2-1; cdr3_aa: CASSLAIPGQGAHNEQFF; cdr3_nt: TGCGCCAGCAGCTTGGCCATCCCGGGACAGGGGGCGCACAATGAGCAGTTCTTC
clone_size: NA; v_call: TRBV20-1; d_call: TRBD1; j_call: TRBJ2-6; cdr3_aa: CSGQGVSNYGANVLTF; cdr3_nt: TGCAGTGGACAGGGGGTTTCTAACTATGGGGCCAACGTCCTGACTTTC
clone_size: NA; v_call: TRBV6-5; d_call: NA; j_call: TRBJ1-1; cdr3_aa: CASRPGSAQVEAFF; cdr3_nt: TGTGCCAGCAGACCCGGGTCGGCCCAGGTTGAAGCTTTCTTT
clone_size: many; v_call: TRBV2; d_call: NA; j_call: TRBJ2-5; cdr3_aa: CASSGVVETQYF; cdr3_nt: TGTGCCAGCAGTGGGGTAGTGGAGACCCAGTACTTC
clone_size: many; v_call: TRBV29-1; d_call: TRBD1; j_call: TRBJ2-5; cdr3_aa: CSAGQAEETQYF; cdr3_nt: TGCAGCGCCGGACAGGCAGAAGAGACCCAGTACTTC
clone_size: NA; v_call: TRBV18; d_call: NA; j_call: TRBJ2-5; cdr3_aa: CASSLLKSRSGETQYF; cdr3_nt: TGTGCCAGCTCACTTCTGAAATCTAGATCCGGAGAGACCCAGTACTTC
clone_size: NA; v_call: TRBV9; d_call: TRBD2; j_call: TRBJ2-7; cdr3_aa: CASSVAGGPNEQSF; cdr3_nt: TGTGCCAGCAGCGTAGCGGGAGGGCCCAACGAGCAGTCCTTC
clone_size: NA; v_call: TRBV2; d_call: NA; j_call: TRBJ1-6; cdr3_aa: CASASGGSPLHF; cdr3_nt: TGTGCCAGTGCTAGCGGGGGTTCACCCCTCCACTTT
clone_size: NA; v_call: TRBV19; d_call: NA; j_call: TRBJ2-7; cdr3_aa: CASGIDGLAEQYF; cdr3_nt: TGTGCCAGTGGTATAGACGGGCTTGCCGAGCAGTACTTC
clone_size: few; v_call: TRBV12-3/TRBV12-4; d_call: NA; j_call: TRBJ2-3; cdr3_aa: CASQRPLGADTQCF; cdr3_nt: TGTGCCAGCCAGCGCCCCCTTGGGGCAGATACGCAGTGTTTT
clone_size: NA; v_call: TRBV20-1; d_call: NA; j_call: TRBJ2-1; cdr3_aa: CSAGGVGAYNEQFF; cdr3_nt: TGCAGTGCTGGGGGAGTTGGAGCCTACAATGAGCAGTTCTTC
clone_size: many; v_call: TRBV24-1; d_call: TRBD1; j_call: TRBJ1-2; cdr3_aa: CATRGQGSSGYTF; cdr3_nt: TGTGCCACCAGGGGACAGGGGAGCTCTGGCTACACCTTC
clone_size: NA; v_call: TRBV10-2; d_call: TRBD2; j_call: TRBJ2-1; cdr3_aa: CASSRGTSGDEQFF; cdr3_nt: TGCGCCAGCAGTCGGGGGACTAGCGGGGATGAGCAGTTCTTC
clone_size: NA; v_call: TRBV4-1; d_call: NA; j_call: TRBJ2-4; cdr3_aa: CASSQNILAKNIRYF; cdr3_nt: TGCGCCAGCAGCCAAAATATTCTAGCCAAAAACATTCGGTACTTC
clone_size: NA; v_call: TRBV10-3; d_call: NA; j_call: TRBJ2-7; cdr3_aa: CAISDWRPQIYEQYF; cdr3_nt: TGTGCCATCAGTGATTGGAGGCCGCAGATCTACGAGCAGTACTTC
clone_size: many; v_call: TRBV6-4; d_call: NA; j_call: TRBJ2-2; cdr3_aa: CASSADATGELFF; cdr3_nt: TGTGCCAGCAGTGCAGACGCCACCGGGGAGCTGTTTTTT
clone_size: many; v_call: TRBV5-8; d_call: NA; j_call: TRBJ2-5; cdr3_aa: CASSWSTHSDGGETQYF; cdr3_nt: TGTGCCAGCAGCTGGTCGACTCATAGCGATGGGGGAGAGACCCAGTACTTC
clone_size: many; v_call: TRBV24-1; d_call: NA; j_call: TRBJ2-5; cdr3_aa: CATSEIGGQAPETQYF; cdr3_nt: TGTGCCACCAGTGAAATCGGAGGTCAAGCCCCTGAGACCCAGTACTTC
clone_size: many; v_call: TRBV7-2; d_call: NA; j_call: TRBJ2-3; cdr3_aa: CASNHGVPDTQYF; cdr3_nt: TGTGCCAGCAACCACGGCGTCCCAGATACGCAGTATTTT
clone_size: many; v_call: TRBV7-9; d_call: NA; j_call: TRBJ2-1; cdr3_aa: CASSLTSSDEQFF; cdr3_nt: TGTGCCAGCAGCTTAACTAGCTCGGATGAGCAGTTCTTC
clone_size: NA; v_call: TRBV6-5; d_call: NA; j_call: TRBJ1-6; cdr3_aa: CASTTKGMKSPLHF; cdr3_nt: TGTGCCAGCACTACAAAAGGTATGAAATCACCCCTCCACTTT
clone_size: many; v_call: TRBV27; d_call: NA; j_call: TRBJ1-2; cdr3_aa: CASSLFSGGGRYGYTF; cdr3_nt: TGTGCCAGCAGTTTATTTTCGGGGGGTGGGCGCTATGGCTACACCTTC
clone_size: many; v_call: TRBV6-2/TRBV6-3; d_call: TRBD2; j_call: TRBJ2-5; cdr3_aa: CASSYFGGEETQYF; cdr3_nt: TGTGCCAGCAGTTACTTTGGGGGGGAGGAGACCCAGTACTTC
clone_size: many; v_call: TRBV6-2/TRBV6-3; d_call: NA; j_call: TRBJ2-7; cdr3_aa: CASRNPPRNEQYF; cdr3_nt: TGTGCCAGCAGGAACCCGCCGAGGAACGAGCAGTACTTC
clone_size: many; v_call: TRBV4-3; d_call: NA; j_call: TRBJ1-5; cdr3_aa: CASSQSMGDQPQHF; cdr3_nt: TGCGCCAGCAGCCAATCCATGGGGGATCAGCCCCAGCATTTT
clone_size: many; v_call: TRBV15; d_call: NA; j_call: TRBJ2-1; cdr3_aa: CATSRGDWTGRGFYNEQFF; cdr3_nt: TGTGCCACCAGCAGAGGGGACTGGACGGGCCGGGGTTTCTACAATGAGCAGTTCTTC
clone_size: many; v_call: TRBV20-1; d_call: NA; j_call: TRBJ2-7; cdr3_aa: CSASRWDRSYEQYF; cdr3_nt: TGCAGTGCTAGTCGGTGGGACCGATCCTACGAGCAGTACTTC
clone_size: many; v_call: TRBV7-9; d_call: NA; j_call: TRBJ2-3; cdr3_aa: CASSLSWLGVGRDTQYF; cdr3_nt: TGTGCCAGCAGCTTATCATGGCTGGGGGTAGGTCGAGATACGCAGTATTTT
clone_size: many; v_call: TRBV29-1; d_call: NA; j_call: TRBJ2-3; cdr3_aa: CSVQGHQDQTLDTQYF; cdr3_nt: TGCAGCGTTCAAGGCCATCAGGACCAAACCTTGGATACGCAGTATTTT
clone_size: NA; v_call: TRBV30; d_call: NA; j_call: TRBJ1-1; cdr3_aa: CATQRGMNTEAFF; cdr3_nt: TGTGCCACACAAAGGGGTATGAACACTGAAGCTTTCTTT
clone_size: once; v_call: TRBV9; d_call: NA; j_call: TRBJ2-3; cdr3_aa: CASSVGLTGGVTDTQYF; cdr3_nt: TGTGCCAGCAGCGTGGGGCTTACAGGGGGGGTGACAGATACGCAGTATTTT
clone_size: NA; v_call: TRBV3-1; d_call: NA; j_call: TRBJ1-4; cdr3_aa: CASSQDAGFREKLFF; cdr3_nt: TGCGCCAGCAGCCAAGATGCAGGGTTCCGTGAAAAACTGTTTTTT
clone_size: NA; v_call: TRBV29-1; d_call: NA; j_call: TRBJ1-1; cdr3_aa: CSVEVPGDAEAFF; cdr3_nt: TGCAGCGTTGAAGTTCCTGGTGACGCTGAAGCTTTCTTT
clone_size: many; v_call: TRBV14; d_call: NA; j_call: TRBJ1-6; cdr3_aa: CASSQVISSSYNSPLHF; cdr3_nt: TGTGCCAGCAGCCAAGTCATATCGAGCTCCTATAATTCACCCCTCCACTTT
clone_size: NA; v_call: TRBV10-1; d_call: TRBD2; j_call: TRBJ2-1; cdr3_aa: CASSEAGGYNEQFF; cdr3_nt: TGCGCCAGCAGTGAGGCGGGAGGGTATAATGAGCAGTTCTTC
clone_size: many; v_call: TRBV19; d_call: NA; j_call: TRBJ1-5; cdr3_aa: CASSIPVSSTNQPQHF; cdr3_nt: TGTGCCAGTAGTATTCCCGTCTCCTCAACGAATCAGCCCCAGCATTTT
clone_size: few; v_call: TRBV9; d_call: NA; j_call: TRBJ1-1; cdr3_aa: CASNQPGTEAFF; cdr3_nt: TGTGCCAGCAACCAACCGGGGACTGAAGCTTTCTTT
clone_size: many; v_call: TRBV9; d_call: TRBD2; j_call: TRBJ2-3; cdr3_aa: CASSVYASGDTDTQYF; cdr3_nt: TGTGCCAGCAGCGTATACGCTAGCGGGGACACAGATACGCAGTATTTT
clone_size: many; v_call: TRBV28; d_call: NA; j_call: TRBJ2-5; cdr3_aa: CASYSGGAETQYF; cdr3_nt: TGTGCCAGCTATAGCGGTGGGGCGGAGACCCAGTACTTC
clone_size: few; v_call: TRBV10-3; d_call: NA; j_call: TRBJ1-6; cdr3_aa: CASSDGPGSSLHF; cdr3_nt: TGTGCCTCCAGTGACGGGCCCGGTTCATCCCTCCACTTT